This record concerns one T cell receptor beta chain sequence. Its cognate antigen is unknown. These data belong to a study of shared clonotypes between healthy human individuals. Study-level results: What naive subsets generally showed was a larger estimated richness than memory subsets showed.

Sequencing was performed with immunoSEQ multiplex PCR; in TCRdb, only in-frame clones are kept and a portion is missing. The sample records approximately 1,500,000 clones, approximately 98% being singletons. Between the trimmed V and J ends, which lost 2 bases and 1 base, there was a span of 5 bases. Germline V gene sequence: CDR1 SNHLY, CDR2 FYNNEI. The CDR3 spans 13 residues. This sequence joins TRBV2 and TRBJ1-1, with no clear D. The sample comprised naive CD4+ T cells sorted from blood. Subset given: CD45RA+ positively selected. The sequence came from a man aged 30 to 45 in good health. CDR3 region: CASSESGNTEAFF. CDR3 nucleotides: TGTGCCAGCAGTGAAAGCGGGAACACTGAAGCTTTCTTT. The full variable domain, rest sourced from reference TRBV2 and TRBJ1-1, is EPEVTQTPSHQVTQMGQEVILRCVPISNHLYFYWYRQILGQKVEFLVSFYNNEISEKSEIFDDQFSVERPDGSNFTLKIRSTKLEDSAMYFCASSESGNTEAFFGQGTRLTVV.